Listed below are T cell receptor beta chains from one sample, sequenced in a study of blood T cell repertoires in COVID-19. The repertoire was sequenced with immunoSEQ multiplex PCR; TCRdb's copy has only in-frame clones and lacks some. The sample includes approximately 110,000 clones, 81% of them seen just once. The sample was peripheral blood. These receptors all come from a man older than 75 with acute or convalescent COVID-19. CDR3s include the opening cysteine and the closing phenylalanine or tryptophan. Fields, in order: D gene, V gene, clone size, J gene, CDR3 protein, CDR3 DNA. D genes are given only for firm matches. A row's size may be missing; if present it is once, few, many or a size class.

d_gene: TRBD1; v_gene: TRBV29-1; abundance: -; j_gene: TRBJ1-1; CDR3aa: CSSLTPGTGGAGAFF; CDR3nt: TGCAGTTCTCTCACCCCCGGGACAGGGGGCGCTGGGGCTTTCTTT
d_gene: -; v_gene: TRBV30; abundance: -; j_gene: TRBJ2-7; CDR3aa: CAWREGQAPTYEQYF; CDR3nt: TGTGCCTGGAGAGAGGGCCAAGCCCCAACCTACGAGCAGTACTTC
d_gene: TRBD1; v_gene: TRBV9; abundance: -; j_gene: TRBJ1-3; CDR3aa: CASSGGQGLAKNTIYF; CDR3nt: TGTGCCAGCAGCGGGGGACAGGGACTTGCTAAAAACACCATATATTTT
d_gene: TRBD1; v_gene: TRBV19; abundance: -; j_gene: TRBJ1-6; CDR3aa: CASRGTVDGSPLHF; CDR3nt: TGTGCCAGTAGAGGGACAGTCGATGGCTCACCCCTCCACTTT
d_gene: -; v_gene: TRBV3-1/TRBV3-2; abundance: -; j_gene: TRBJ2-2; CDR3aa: CASSHLASSTGELFF; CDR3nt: TGTGCCAGCAGCCATCTAGCTTCTTCGACCGGGGAGCTGTTTTTT
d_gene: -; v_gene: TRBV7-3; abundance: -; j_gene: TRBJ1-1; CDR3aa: CASTWRVGTGNTEAFF; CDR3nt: TGTGCCAGCACTTGGAGGGTCGGTACAGGGAACACTGAAGCTTTCTTT
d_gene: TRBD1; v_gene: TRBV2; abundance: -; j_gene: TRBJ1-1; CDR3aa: CVLLLPGGTEAFF; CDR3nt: TGTGTCCTTCTCTTACCAGGGGGCACTGAAGCTTTCTTT
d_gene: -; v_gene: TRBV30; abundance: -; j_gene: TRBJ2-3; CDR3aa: CAWSVVPEADTQYF; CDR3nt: TGTGCCTGGAGTGTAGTCCCTGAGGCAGATACGCAGTATTTT
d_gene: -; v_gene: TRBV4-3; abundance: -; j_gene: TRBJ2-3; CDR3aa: CASSQDHGRGSTDTQYF; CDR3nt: TGCGCCAGCAGTCAAGACCATGGCAGGGGCAGCACAGATACGCAGTATTTT
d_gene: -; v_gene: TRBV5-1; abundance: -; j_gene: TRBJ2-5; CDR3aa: CASSSILYETQYF; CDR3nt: TGCGCCAGCAGCTCTATATTATACGAGACCCAGTACTTC
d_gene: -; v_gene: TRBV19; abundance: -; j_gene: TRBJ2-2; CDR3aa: CASKGMTSTGELFF; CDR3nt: TGTGCCAGTAAGGGCATGACTAGCACCGGGGAGCTGTTTTTT
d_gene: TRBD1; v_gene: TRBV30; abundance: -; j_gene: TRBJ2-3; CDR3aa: CAWQGAVDTQYF; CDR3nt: TGTGCCTGGCAGGGGGCGGTTGATACGCAGTATTTT
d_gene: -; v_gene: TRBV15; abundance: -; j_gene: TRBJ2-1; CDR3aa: CATSRDLTSGPSSYNEQFF; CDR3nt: TGTGCCACCAGCAGAGATCTAACAAGCGGCCCCAGCTCCTACAATGAGCAGTTCTTC
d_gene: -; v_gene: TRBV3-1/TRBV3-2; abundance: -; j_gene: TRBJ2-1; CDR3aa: CASGRGDNEQFF; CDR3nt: TGTGCCAGCGGTCGCGGTGACAATGAGCAGTTCTTC
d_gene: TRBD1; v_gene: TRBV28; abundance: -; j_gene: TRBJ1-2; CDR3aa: CASSSPSGTGNYGYTF; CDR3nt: TGTGCCAGCAGTTCTCCCTCCGGGACAGGGAACTATGGCTACACCTTC
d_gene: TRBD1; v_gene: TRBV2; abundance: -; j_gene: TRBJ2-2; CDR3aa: CASSLDREGELFF; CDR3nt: TGTGCCAGCAGTTTAGACAGGGAAGGGGAGCTGTTTTTT
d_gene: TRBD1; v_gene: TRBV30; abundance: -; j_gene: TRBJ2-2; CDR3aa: CAWSRDRAGELFF; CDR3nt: TGTGCCTGGTCCCGGGACAGGGCCGGGGAGCTGTTTTTT
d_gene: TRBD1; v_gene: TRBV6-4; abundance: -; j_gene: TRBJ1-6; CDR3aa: CASSEVGPDRGNSPLHF; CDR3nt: TGTGCCAGCAGTGAAGTCGGTCCTGACAGGGGAAATTCACCCCTCCACTTT
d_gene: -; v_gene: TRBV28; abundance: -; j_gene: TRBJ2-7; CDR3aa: CASNSGARYEQYF; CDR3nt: TGTGCCAGCAATTCAGGGGCTAGGTACGAGCAGTACTTC
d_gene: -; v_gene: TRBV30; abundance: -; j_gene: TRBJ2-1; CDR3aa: CAGGTDSYNEQFF; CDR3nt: TGTGCCGGTGGGACTGACTCCTACAATGAGCAGTTCTTC
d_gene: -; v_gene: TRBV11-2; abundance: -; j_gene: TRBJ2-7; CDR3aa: CASSPPSRYEQYF; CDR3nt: TGTGCCAGCAGCCCCCCGTCCCGCTACGAGCAGTACTTC
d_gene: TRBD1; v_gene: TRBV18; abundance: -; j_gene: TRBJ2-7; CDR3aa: CASSPTGIQDAYEQYF; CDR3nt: TGTGCCAGCTCACCGACAGGGATACAGGATGCCTACGAGCAGTACTTC
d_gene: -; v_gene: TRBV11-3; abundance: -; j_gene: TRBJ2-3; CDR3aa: CASSSTASTDTQYF; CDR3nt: TGTGCCAGCAGCTCGACAGCTAGCACAGATACGCAGTATTTT
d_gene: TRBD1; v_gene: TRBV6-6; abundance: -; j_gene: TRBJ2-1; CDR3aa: CAVGTGGVDEQFF; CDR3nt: TGTGCCGTCGGGACAGGGGGAGTAGATGAGCAGTTCTTC
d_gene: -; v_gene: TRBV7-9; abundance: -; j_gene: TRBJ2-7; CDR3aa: CASSPQGIGYEQYF; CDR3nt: TGTGCCAGCAGCCCGCAGGGTATTGGGTACGAGCAGTACTTC
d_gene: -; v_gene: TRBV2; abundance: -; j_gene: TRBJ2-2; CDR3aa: CASAGTNTGELFF; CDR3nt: TGTGCCAGCGCCGGGACGAACACCGGGGAGCTGTTTTTT
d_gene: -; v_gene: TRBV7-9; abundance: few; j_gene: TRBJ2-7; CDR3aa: CASSAQSYEQYF; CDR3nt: TGTGCCAGCAGCGCTCAGTCCTACGAGCAGTACTTC
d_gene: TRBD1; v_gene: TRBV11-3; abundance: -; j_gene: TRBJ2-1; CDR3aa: CASSIGTGKGNEQFF; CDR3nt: TGTGCCAGCAGCATAGGGACAGGGAAGGGCAATGAGCAGTTCTTC
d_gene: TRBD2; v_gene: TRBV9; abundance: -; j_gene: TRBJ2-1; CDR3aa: CASSDGTSGNLVDEQFF; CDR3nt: TGTGCCAGCAGCGATGGGACTAGCGGGAACCTAGTTGATGAGCAGTTCTTC
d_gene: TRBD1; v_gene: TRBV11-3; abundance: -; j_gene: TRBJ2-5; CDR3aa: CASSLGQGAQETQYF; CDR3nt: TGTGCCAGCAGCTTAGGACAGGGTGCCCAAGAGACCCAGTACTTC
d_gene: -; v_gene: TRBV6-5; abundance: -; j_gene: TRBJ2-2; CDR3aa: CASGWAANTGELFF; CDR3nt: TGTGCCAGCGGCTGGGCAGCGAACACCGGGGAGCTGTTTTTT
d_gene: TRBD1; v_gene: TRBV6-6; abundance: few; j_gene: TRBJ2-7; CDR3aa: CASRHTGGRGEQYF; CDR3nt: TGTGCCAGCAGGCACACAGGGGGCCGTGGCGAGCAGTACTTC
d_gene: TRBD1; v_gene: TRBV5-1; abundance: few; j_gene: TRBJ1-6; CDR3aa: CATRDRDRSPLHF; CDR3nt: TGCGCCACCCGGGACAGGGATCGATCACCCCTCCACTTT
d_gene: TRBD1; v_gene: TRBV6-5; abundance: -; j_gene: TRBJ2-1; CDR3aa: CASRPTGSSYNEQFF; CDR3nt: TGTGCCAGCAGACCGACAGGGAGCTCCTACAATGAGCAGTTCTTC
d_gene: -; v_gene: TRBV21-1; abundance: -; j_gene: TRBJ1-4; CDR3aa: CASSKVLQGVSEKLFF; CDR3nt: TGTGCCAGCAGCAAGGTCTTACAGGGGGTTAGTGAAAAACTGTTTTTT
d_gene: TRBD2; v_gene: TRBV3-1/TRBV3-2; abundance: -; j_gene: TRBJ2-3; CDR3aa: CASSHRTGGRTDTQYF; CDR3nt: TGTGCCAGCAGCCACCGGACGGGGGGTAGAACAGATACGCAGTATTTT